Below, 14 T cell receptor beta chains from the same sample are listed, as sequenced in a study of blood T cell repertoires in COVID-19. Clones were sequenced by immunoSEQ multiplex PCR, and TCRdb holds only the in-frame ones, with some missing. Of 130,000 to 150,000 clones listed, roughly 90% are singletons. The sample taken for sequencing was PBMCs or T cells enriched from blood (not recorded which). Every receptor here comes from a woman between 40 and 50 years old who had been exposed to COVID-19.

This clone has a single count. The chain combines TRBV4-3 with TRBJ2-2; D is perhaps TRBD2 (6 bases). The germline gives CDR1 LGHNA, CDR2 YSLEER. The V end lost 0 bases, the J end lost 6 bases, and 14 bases lay between the germline ends. This CDR3 has 16 residues. The CDR3 loop reads CASSQDRGGFAGELFF. In nucleotides, the CDR3 is TGCGCCAGCAGCCAAGATCGAGGAGGGTTCGCCGGGGAGCTGTTTTTT.

The gene calls are TRBV5-4 and TRBJ2-7; 7 bases align to TRBD1. The length of the CDR3 is 15 residues. Germline V gives CDR1 SGHNT, CDR2 YYREEE (reference sequence). The ends lost 7 bases at V and 6 bases at J; junction bases unmatched: 16. The CDR3 sequence is CASHRSGRGHLEQYF. DNA of the CDR3: TGTGCCAGCCATCGGAGCGGTAGGGGGCATCTCGAGCAGTACTTC.

The gene calls are TRBV10-3 and TRBJ1-1; D gene uncertain. In germline, CDR1 is ENHRY, CDR2 SYGVKD. The CDR3 totals 15 residues. Trimming left V 3 bases short and J 0 bases short, with 11 bases between. The CDR3 DNA sequence: TGTGCCATCAGTGATGGCCTTGGTGTGAACACTGAAGCTTTCTTT. Encoded protein: CAISDGLGVNTEAFF.

This chain joins TRBV5-1 and TRBJ2-3; 8 bases match TRBD2. The CDR3 consists of 16 residues. Germline CDR1 and CDR2: SGHRS and YFSETQ. J lost 4 bases, V lost 4 bases, and 11 bases had no gene match. This CDR3 reads CASSPGLSGGPDTQYF. The CDR3 DNA reads as TGCGCCAGCAGCCCCGGTTTGAGCGGGGGCCCAGATACGCAGTATTTT.

This clone appeared a single time. This sequence joins TRBV18 and TRBJ2-7; D is possibly TRBD1 (5 bases). V lost 0 bases, J lost 6 bases, and 9 bases lay in between. The CDR3 loop spans 13 amino acids. CDR1 and CDR2 from the germline V gene are KGHSH and LQKENI. The CDR3 DNA reads TGTGCCAGCTCACCACCGTTCAGGGCCGAGCAGTACTTC. Translation: CASSPPFRAEQYF.

The chain uses TRBV12-5 and TRBJ2-1, with TRBD1 matching over 10 bases. CDR3 length: 15 residues. Trimming cost V 6 bases and J 12 bases; bases outside gene matches: 14. Germline assignment: CDR1 LGHNT and CDR2 FRNRAP. CDR3 bases: TGTGCTAGTGGACCGACAGGGGGCTCTAAAGGGGGGCAGTTCTTC. It yields the protein CASGPTGGSKGGQFF.

The genes are TRBV20-1 and TRBJ2-5; the D is unclear. The germline gives CDR1 DFQATT, CDR2 SNEGSKA (reference sequence). The length of the CDR3 is 11 residues. Trimming pared 0 bases from V and 4 bases from J, leaving 3 bases between. This CDR3 is CSARDRETQYF. The CDR3 nucleotides are TGCAGTGCTAGAGATCGAGAGACCCAGTACTTC.

The chain joins TRBV7-9 to TRBJ1-1; TRBD1 aligns across 9 bases. The CDR3 consists of 17 residues. The germline gives CDR1 SEHNR, CDR2 FQNEAQ (reference sequence). V was pared by 5 bases and J by 0 bases, with 10 bases of the junction left unmatched. This CDR3 reads CASSPRDRAFMNTEAFF. CDR3 DNA: TGTGCCAGCAGCCCCCGGGACAGGGCCTTCATGAACACTGAAGCTTTCTTT.

To note about this clone: The sample contains more than one DNA sequence encoding this CDR3. The V and J genes are TRBV29-1 and TRBJ2-1; maybe TRBD2 (6 bases). From germline, CDR1 is SQVTM and CDR2 ANQGSEA. The CDR3 runs 10 residues. V lost 6 bases and J 10 bases, leaving 10 bases between the germline ends. This chain's CDR3 is CSVEGREQFF. As DNA, the CDR3 is TGCAGCGTCGAGGGGAGGGAGCAGTTCTTC.

This clone was recorded only once. The chain is built from TRBV6-5 and TRBJ2-5, with 8 bases identical to TRBD1. From germline, CDR1 is MNHEY and CDR2 SVGAGI. V was clipped by 6 bases and J by 1 base; unmatched bases: 4. This CDR3 is built from 14 residues. CDR3 loop: CASSRDRSQETQYF. In DNA form, the CDR3 reads TGTGCCAGCAGCCGGGACAGGAGCCAAGAGACCCAGTACTTC.

The chain uses TRBV11-3 and TRBJ2-2; weak D call: TRBD2 (5 bases). This CDR3 has 14 residues. Germline V gives CDR1 SGHNT, CDR2 YENEEA. Deletions cut 2 bases from V and 3 bases from J, with 7 bases between. CDR3 sequence reads: CASSLYGDTGELFF. The CDR3 region has the DNA TGTGCCAGCAGCTTATACGGGGACACCGGGGAGCTGTTTTTT.

The CDR3 region is CASSLRMDSYNSPLHF. The CDR3 DNA sequence: TGTGCCAGCAGCCTACGAATGGACAGTTATAATTCACCCCTCCACTTT. This sequence joins TRBV7-2 and TRBJ1-6; a possible D gene is TRBD1 (6 bases). The germline V gene encodes CDR1 SGHTA and CDR2 FQGNSA. V was cut by 5 bases and J by 4 bases, with 15 bases left in between. CDR3 length: 16 residues.

Comment on this clone: It may be a read error: a sequence one base away is much more abundant. This chain joins TRBV6-4 and TRBJ2-2; D is unresolved. In germline, CDR1 is MRHNA, CDR2 SNTAGT. There are 14 residues in the CDR3. V was shortened by 3 bases and J by 3 bases, with 8 bases between the two germline ends. CDR3 coding DNA: TGTGCCAGCAGTGAACCAAGCGACACCGGGGAGCTGTTTTTT. Amino acid sequence: CASSEPSDTGELFF.

The chain couples TRBV5-1 to TRBJ2-1; a possible D gene is TRBD1 (6 bases). Between the trimmed V and J ends, which lost 5 bases and 0 bases, there was a span of 12 bases. This CDR3 has 15 residues. Per germline, CDR1 SGHRS and CDR2 YFSETQ. The CDR3 DNA sequence: TGCGCCAGCAGTTTCACGGACAGCTCCTACAATGAGCAGTTCTTC. Protein sequence: CASSFTDSSYNEQFF.